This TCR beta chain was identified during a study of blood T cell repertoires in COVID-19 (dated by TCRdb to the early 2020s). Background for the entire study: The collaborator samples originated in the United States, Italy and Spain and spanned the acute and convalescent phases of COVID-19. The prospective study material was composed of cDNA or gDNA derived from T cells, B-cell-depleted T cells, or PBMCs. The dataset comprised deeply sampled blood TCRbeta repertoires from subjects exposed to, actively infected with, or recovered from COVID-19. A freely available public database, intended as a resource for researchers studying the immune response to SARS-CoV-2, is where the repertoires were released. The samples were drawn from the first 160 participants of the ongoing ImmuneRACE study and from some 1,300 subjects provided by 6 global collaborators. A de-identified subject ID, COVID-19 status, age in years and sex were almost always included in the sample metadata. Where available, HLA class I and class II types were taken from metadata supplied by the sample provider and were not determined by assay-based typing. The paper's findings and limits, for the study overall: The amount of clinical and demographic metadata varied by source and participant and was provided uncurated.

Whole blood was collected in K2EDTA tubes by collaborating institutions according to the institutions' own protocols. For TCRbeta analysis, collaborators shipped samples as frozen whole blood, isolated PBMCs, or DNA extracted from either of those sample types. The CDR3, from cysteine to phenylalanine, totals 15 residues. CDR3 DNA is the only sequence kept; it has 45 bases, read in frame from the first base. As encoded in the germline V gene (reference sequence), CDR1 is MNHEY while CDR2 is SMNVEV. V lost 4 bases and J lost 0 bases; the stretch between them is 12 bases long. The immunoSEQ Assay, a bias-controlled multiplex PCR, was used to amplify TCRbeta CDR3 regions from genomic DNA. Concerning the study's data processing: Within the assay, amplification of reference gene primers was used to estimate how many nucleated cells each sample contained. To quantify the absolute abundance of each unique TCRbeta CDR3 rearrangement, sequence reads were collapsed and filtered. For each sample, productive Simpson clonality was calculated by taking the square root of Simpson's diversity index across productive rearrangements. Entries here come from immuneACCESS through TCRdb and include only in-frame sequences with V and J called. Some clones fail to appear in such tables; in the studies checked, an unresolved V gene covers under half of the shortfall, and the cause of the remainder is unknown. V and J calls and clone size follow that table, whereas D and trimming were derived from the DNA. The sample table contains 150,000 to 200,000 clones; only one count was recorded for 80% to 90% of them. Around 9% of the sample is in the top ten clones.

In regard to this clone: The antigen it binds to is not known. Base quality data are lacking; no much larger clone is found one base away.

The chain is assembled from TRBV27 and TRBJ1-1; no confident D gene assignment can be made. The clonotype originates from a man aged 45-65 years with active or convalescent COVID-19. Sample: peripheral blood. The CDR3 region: CASSSRGAVNTEAFF. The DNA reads TGTGCCAGCAGTTCCCGTGGAGCCGTGAACACTGAAGCTTTCTTT.